The T cell receptor beta chain described here comes from a study of tumor and adjacent non-tumor tissue in lung cancer. Study-wide context: Histology: about 13 adenocarcinoma, 2 squamous cell carcinoma, 1 small cell lung cancer. Aged about 31 to 80 years, patients included roughly 10 men and several women with stage I to III disease.

The length of the CDR3 is 15 residues. Trimming pared 10 bases from V and 8 bases from J, leaving 21 bases between. Germline V gene lookup returns CDR1 MDHEN and CDR2 SYDVKM. With respect to this clonotype: Its matching antigen is unknown.

Points from the study as a whole: Compared with tumor, normal lung showed significantly lower TCR diversity. Tumor repertoires had a smaller top 100 clone share than normal lung.

RNA was extracted from bulk tissue without any cell sorting. The library came from three nested PCR rounds adapted from ARM-PCR protocols. Using its own MiXCR run on the multiplex PCR reads, TCRdb lists one record per CDR3 protein. The table has 60,000 to 95,000 distinct CDR3 sequences, over 75% seen once. The TCR comes from a woman between 50 and 59 years old with non-small cell lung cancer. Sequencing was carried out using lung tumor tissue. The chain recombines TRBV28 with TRBJ1-6; TRBD1 is a possible D gene (5 bases). In nucleotides, the CDR3 is TGTGCCAACAGACCATCGCAGGGTAGCTATTCACCCCTCCACTTT. Its protein is CANRPSQGSYSPLHF.